These 17 T cell receptor beta chains share one sample of origin, sequenced in a study of blood T cell repertoires in COVID-19. This table comes from immunoSEQ multiplex PCR, and its TCRdb copy is limited to in-frame clones, with some not included. The sample holds roughly 130,000 clones, 84% seen once. The sample was peripheral blood. The receptors stem from an older woman with acute or convalescent COVID-19.

Remarks on this clone: Other DNA sequences in this sample translate to the same CDR3. This chain connects TRBV11-2 to TRBJ1-1; no definite D call. Germline V gene lookup returns CDR1 SGHAT and CDR2 FQNNGV. The ends were cut back, 1 base at V and 5 bases at J, with 5 bases in the middle. This CDR3 is 12 amino acids long. The CDR3 spells CASSLVRTEAFF. In DNA, the CDR3 is TGTGCCAGCAGCTTAGTCCGTACTGAAGCTTTCTTT.

The rearrangement joins TRBV12-3 or TRBV12-4 to TRBJ2-2, with a weak D call TRBD1 (5 bases). The CDR3 totals 12 residues. Trimming shortened V by 5 bases and J by 6 bases, and 7 bases separated the two germline ends. CDR3 sequence (DNA): TGTGCCAGCAGTCAGGGATCCGGGGAGCTGTTTTTT. Its translation: CASSQGSGELFF.

The V call is TRBV5-4, the J call TRBJ1-2; D might be TRBD1 (6 bases). Trimming left V 4 bases short and J 8 bases short, with 18 bases between. Germline CDR1 reads SGHNT; CDR2 reads YYREEE (reference sequence). The CDR3 has 14 amino acids. CDR3 loop: CASSLIQGDWGYTF. DNA for the CDR3: TGTGCCAGCAGCCTCATACAGGGTGACTGGGGCTACACCTTC.

This clone was detected only a few times. The chain links TRBV14 to TRBJ1-4, with TRBD1 matching over 7 bases. Germline V gene data show CDR1 as SGHDN and CDR2 as FVKESK. Trimming cost V 0 bases and J 1 base; bases outside gene matches: 5. This CDR3 region has 17 residues. In nucleotides, the CDR3 is TGTGCCAGCAGCCAAGAAAGACAGGGTCTAACTAATGAAAAACTGTTTTTT. As protein: CASSQERQGLTNEKLFF.

V usage is TRBV5-1 and J usage is TRBJ2-1; D is perhaps TRBD2 (5 bases). Germline V gene data show CDR1 as SGHRS and CDR2 as YFSETQ. The CDR3 consists of 12 residues. V lost 7 bases and J 8 bases, leaving 13 bases between the germline ends. The CDR3 is CASGRVPHEQFF. The CDR3 DNA sequence: TGCGCCAGCGGGCGGGTACCACATGAGCAGTTCTTC.

V is TRBV21-1 and J is TRBJ1-1. TRBV21-1 is tagged as a pseudogene. This CDR3 spans 14 amino acids. The chain's CDR3 is CASPRRSANTEAFF. CDR3 DNA: TGTGCCAGCCCCCGGCGGAGTGCGAACACTGAAGCTTTCTTT.

The genes are TRBV3-1 (or the pseudogene TRBV3-2) and TRBJ1-1; 7 bases fit TRBD1. V was pared by 1 base and J by 10 bases, with 9 bases of the junction left unmatched. Per the germline V gene, CDR1 is LGHDT and CDR2 is YNNKEL (reference sequence). The CDR3 is made up of 14 amino acids. CDR3 sequence: CASSQVRGGAAAFF. In DNA, the CDR3 is TGTGCCAGCAGCCAAGTAAGAGGGGGCGCAGCAGCTTTCTTT.

This clone was counted a few times. The chain joins TRBV7-8 to TRBJ1-2; the match to TRBD1 covers 8 bases. CDR3 length: 15 amino acids. V lost 3 bases to trimming and J lost 2 bases; unmatched junction nucleotides: 5. The germline CDR1 and CDR2 sequences are SGHVS and FQNEAQ. CDR3 residues: CASSLTGTGNYGYTF. The DNA of the CDR3 is TGTGCCAGCAGCTTGACCGGGACAGGCAACTATGGCTACACCTTC.

The V gene is TRBV24-1, the J gene TRBJ2-3, with a weak D call TRBD1 (5 bases). Trimming removed 5 bases at V and 4 bases at J, with 15 bases between. The length of the CDR3 is 15 residues. CDR1 and CDR2 (germline): KGHDR, SFDVKD. The CDR3 coding sequence is TGTGCCACCAGTGCCCCCCTAGGCAGGGCAGATACGCAGTATTTT. Its protein is CATSAPLGRADTQYF.

The rearrangement joins TRBV11-2 to TRBJ2-7, with a possible D match to TRBD2 (6 bases). In germline, CDR1 is SGHAT, CDR2 FQNNGV. Trimming shortened V by 3 bases and J by 7 bases, and 10 bases separated the two germline ends. The CDR3 loop spans 12 amino acids. CDR3 sequence (DNA): TGTGCCAGCAGCTTTTCGGCGGGAGAGCAGTACGTC. It is translated as CASSFSAGEQYV.

The chain carries TRBV6-5 and TRBJ1-2; possible D gene TRBD1, 6 bases. The germline CDR1 and CDR2 sequences are MNHEY and SVGAGI. The CDR3 covers 15 residues. The V end lost 0 bases, the J end lost 3 bases, and 11 bases lay between the germline ends. The CDR3: CASSYSDSRHYGYTF. The DNA of the CDR3 is TGTGCCAGCAGTTACTCGGACAGCCGACACTATGGCTACACCTTC.

The V call is TRBV11-2, the J call TRBJ1-1, with 10 bases matching TRBD1. The V gene's germline CDR1 is SGHAT and CDR2 FQNNGV. The CDR3 runs to 16 residues. Losses at the gene ends were 5 bases for V and 5 bases for J; bases not matched to a gene: 11. The CDR3 spells CASSPMDRGIMTEAFF. The CDR3 nucleotides are TGTGCCAGCAGCCCGATGGACAGGGGGATTATGACTGAAGCTTTCTTT.

This chain joins TRBV5-6 and TRBJ2-3, with a tentative D call TRBD2 (5 bases). V was trimmed by 5 bases and J by 2 bases, leaving 12 bases between them. Per the germline V gene, CDR1 is SGHDT and CDR2 is YYEEEE. The CDR3 covers 14 residues. This CDR3 is CASRIRGNTDTQYF. The CDR3 DNA is TGTGCCAGCAGAATCCGGGGTAACACAGATACGCAGTATTTT.

The rearrangement joins TRBV15 to TRBJ2-5; 8 bases are shared with TRBD1. This CDR3 has 15 residues. The ends lost 3 bases at V and 5 bases at J; junction bases unmatched: 8. The germline V gene encodes CDR1 LNHNV and CDR2 YYDKDF (reference sequence). CDR3 sequence reads: CATSRDGQGSETQYF. Written as DNA, the CDR3 is TGTGCCACCAGCAGGGATGGACAGGGTAGCGAGACCCAGTACTTC.

V is TRBV5-6 and J is TRBJ1-2; tentative D call: TRBD1 (6 bases). V was pared by 3 bases and J by 2 bases, with 11 bases between. The CDR3 is 14 amino acids. Germline V gene data show CDR1 as SGHDT and CDR2 as YYEEEE. The CDR3 DNA reads as TGTGCCAGCAGCTCGGACAGCTTCAACTATGGCTACACCTTC. Translating gives CASSSDSFNYGYTF.

The chain links TRBV7-6 to TRBJ1-1, with 8 bases identical to TRBD1. Per the germline V gene, CDR1 is SGHVS and CDR2 is FNYEAQ. This CDR3 contains 15 residues. With V trimmed by 6 bases and J by 1 base, 7 bases remained unmatched. CDR3 residues: CASRPRGQENTEAFF. The CDR3 DNA reads TGTGCCAGCAGACCCCGGGGACAGGAGAACACTGAAGCTTTCTTT.

This rearrangement joins TRBV19 to TRBJ1-2, with D maybe TRBD1 (6 bases). CDR3 size: 15 residues. Germline values: CDR1 LNHDA, CDR2 SQIVND (reference sequence). V lost 1 base and J lost 6, with 15 bases in between. CDR3 in DNA: TGTGCCAGTAGTATAGCGGGGGGGCGAACGGATGGCTACACCTTC. This encodes CASSIAGGRTDGYTF.